Following are 21 T cell receptor beta chains from one sample sequenced in a study of cytomegalovirus exposure and HLA in healthy donors. Use of 60 Vbeta and 13 Jbeta primers characterized the PCR. Libraries were prepared by immunoSEQ multiplex PCR; TCRdb keeps only in-frame clonotypes and omits some of them. The data show over 150,000 clones, approximately 79% seen once. Sample: PBMCs. These receptors came from a man aged 35-49 years in good health and CMV-seronegative.

Note on this clone: Other nucleotide sequences from this sample produce the same CDR3. The chain has TRBV5-4 and TRBJ1-2; the D gene is possibly TRBD1 (5 bases). The germline V gene encodes CDR1 SGHNT and CDR2 YYREEE (reference sequence). Trimming took off 0 bases at V and 2 bases at J, with 11 bases between the two ends. CDR3 length: 15 amino acids. This CDR3 reads CASSLGPGSNYGYTF. CDR3 DNA: TGTGCCAGCAGCTTGGGGCCAGGGTCAAACTATGGCTACACCTTC.

The rearrangement joins TRBV7-9 to TRBJ2-2; D remains unclear. CDR3 size: 19 residues. V gave up 5 bases and J gave up 3 bases, with 25 bases separating them. Germline V gene data show CDR1 as SEHNR and CDR2 as FQNEAQ (reference sequence). This chain's CDR3 is CASSPLRIVRRQYTGELFF. The CDR3 DNA reads TGTGCCAGCAGCCCACTTAGGATCGTAAGGCGGCAATACACCGGGGAGCTGTTTTTT.

This clone was observed a single time. The chain recombines TRBV4-1 with TRBJ2-1, with D perhaps matching TRBD1 (6 bases). Germline lookup yields CDR1 MGHRA and CDR2 YSYEKL. The germline V and J ends were trimmed by 4 bases and 3 bases, with 13 bases remaining between them. The CDR3 is 15 amino acids. DNA of the CDR3: TGCGCCAGCAGCCCGGTGGGGGCCCGCTACAATGAGCAGTTCTTC. Translation: CASSPVGARYNEQFF.

The chain recombines TRBV7-9 with TRBJ2-3, with 10 bases fitting TRBD2. This CDR3 region has 16 residues. The V and J ends lost 2 bases and 3 bases, in that order; junction bases with no gene match: 5. CDR1 is SEHNR, CDR2 FQNEAQ, per germline (reference sequence). CDR3 bases: TGTGCCAGCAGCTTACTGGCTAGCGGGGGTACAGATACGCAGTATTTT. Its protein product is CASSLLASGGTDTQYF.

This clone occurred a few times. This sequence joins TRBV4-1 and TRBJ2-2; TRBD1 agrees at 7 bases. This CDR3 is built from 15 residues. V shed 4 bases and J 1 base; nucleotides not matched to a gene: 3. The germline CDR1 and CDR2 sequences are MGHRA and YSYEKL. The CDR3 nucleotides read TGCGCCAGCAGCCGGCAGGGGGTGAACACCGGGGAGCTGTTTTTT. Translating gives CASSRQGVNTGELFF.

The chain couples TRBV27 to TRBJ2-1; D is possibly TRBD2 (5 bases). The V gene lost 3 bases and the J gene lost 8 bases, with 8 bases spanning the gap. Germline CDR1 MNHEY, CDR2 SMNVEV (reference sequence). The CDR3 is 12 amino acids. CDR3 loop: CASSFPGYEQFF. CDR3 DNA: TGTGCCAGCAGTTTCCCGGGATATGAGCAGTTCTTC.

The chain uses TRBV13 and TRBJ2-3; TRBD2 aligns across 12 bases. The V segment lost 1 base and the J segment 5 bases; nucleotides outside the gene matches: 10. The germline V gene encodes CDR1 PRHDT and CDR2 FYEKMQ (reference sequence). The CDR3 sequence is 18 residues long. The CDR3 sequence is CASSLASGGARVGDTQYF. In nucleotides, the CDR3 is TGTGCCAGCAGCTTAGCTAGCGGGGGGGCCCGGGTAGGAGATACGCAGTATTTT.

The J gene is TRBJ2-7, the V gene TRBV6-1; TRBD2 aligns across 7 bases. The V segment lost 6 bases and the J segment 2 bases; nucleotides outside the gene matches: 7. The CDR3 loop spans 14 amino acids. Germline V gene data show CDR1 as MNHNS and CDR2 as SASEGT. The DNA of the CDR3 is TGTGCCAGCAGAACGCTACTAGCGACCTACGAGCAGTACTTC. It encodes CASRTLLATYEQYF.

This clone was picked up a small number of times. The chain's CDR3 is CAWSVKTGWNSPLHF. The CDR3 DNA sequence: TGTGCCTGGAGTGTTAAGACAGGGTGGAATTCACCCCTCCACTTT. The chain links TRBV30 to TRBJ1-6, with TRBD1 identical over 7 bases. The CDR3 has 15 amino acids. CDR1 is GTSNPN and CDR2 is SVGIG in the germline V gene (reference sequence). V shed 0 bases, J shed 7 bases, and the junction held 6 bases outside the gene matches.

This chain joins TRBV30 and TRBJ2-5; 8 nucleotides agree with TRBD1. The CDR3 sequence is 15 residues long. V was clipped by 2 bases and J by 5 bases; unmatched bases: 10. In germline, CDR1 is GTSNPN, CDR2 SVGIG (reference sequence). The chain's CDR3 is CAWSPGQGFRETQYF. Written as DNA, the CDR3 is TGTGCCTGGAGTCCCGGACAGGGATTTCGGGAGACCCAGTACTTC. Full variable domain (rest looked up from reference TRBV30 and TRBJ2-5): SQTIHQWPATLVQPVGSPLSLECTVEGTSNPNLYWYRQAAGRGLQLLFYSVGIGQISSEVPQNLSASRPQDRQFILSSKKLLLSDSGFYLCAWSPGQGFRETQYFGPGTRLLVL.

The chain employs TRBV5-8 and TRBJ1-6, with D possibly matching TRBD1 (5 bases). This CDR3 region has 16 residues. Germline CDR1 SGHTS, CDR2 YDEGEE. V was trimmed by 4 bases and J by 5 bases, leaving 16 bases between them. CDR3 DNA: TGTGCCAGCAGCACCTGGGGGGGAGGGCATAATTCACCCCTCCACTTT. It codes for CASSTWGGGHNSPLHF. Based on the CDR3 plus reference TRBV5-8 and TRBJ1-6, the full variable domain is EAGVTQSPTHLIKTRGQQATLRCSPISGHTSVYWYQQALGLGLQFLLWYDEGEERNRGNFPPRFSGRQFPNYSSELNVNALELEDSALYLCASSTWGGGHNSPLHFGNGTRLTVT.

The rearrangement links TRBV5-4 to TRBJ2-2; 12 bases match TRBD2. Trimming cost V 4 bases and J 6 bases; bases outside gene matches: 16. CDR3 length: 19 amino acids. CDR1 and CDR2 (germline): SGHNT, YYREEE (reference sequence). The DNA of the CDR3 is TGTGCCAGCAGCCCCGGACTAGCGGGGTTAAGCCCCAATGCCGGGGAGCTGTTTTTT. As protein: CASSPGLAGLSPNAGELFF.

The chain has TRBV6-5 and TRBJ1-2, with D hard to call. Trimming removed 5 bases at V and 3 bases at J, with 13 bases between. CDR1 MNHEY and CDR2 SVGAGI come from the germline V gene. The CDR3 sequence is 14 residues long. The CDR3 loop is CASSQQGLYYGYTF. The DNA for the CDR3 is TGTGCCAGCAGTCAGCAAGGACTGTACTATGGCTACACCTTC.

The V call is TRBV5-1, the J call TRBJ2-5; no firm D call. The CDR3 is 13 amino acids. CDR1 and CDR2 from the germline V gene are SGHRS and YFSETQ. V lost 0 bases and J 6 bases, leaving 9 bases between the germline ends. CDR3 residues: CASSLGSRQTQYF. In nucleotides, the CDR3 is TGCGCCAGCAGCTTGGGTAGCCGACAGACCCAGTACTTC.

The CDR3 DNA follows: TGTGCCGGAGGGACAGGGGGATTGGGGAATACGCAGTATTTT. It codes for CAGGTGGLGNTQYF. V usage is TRBV2 and J usage is TRBJ2-3, with 11 nucleotides matching TRBD1. The germline CDR1 and CDR2 sequences are SNHLY and FYNNEI. The CDR3 runs 14 residues. V trimming: 11 bases; J trimming: 7 bases; junction bases outside the gene matches: 11.

The V call is TRBV6-1, the J call TRBJ2-6; D gene uncertain. V dropped 5 bases and J dropped 2 bases, with 7 bases sitting between them. The CDR3 is 14 amino acids. CDR1 is MNHNS and CDR2 is SASEGT in the germline V gene. The CDR3, as DNA: TGTGCCAGCAGTACCCTACCTGGGGCCAACGTCCTGACTTTC. Translated, it gives CASSTLPGANVLTF.

The rearrangement links TRBV4-1 to TRBJ1-2; D may be TRBD1 (6 bases). Trimming removed 3 bases at V and 3 bases at J, with 14 bases between. Germline CDR1 and CDR2: MGHRA and YSYEKL. The CDR3 has 15 amino acids. The CDR3 region is CASSHYSGQYYGYTF. The CDR3 coding sequence is TGCGCCAGCAGCCATTATAGTGGACAGTACTATGGCTACACCTTC.

This chain joins TRBV10-3 and TRBJ2-7; perhaps TRBD1 as D (6 bases). The V gene lost 10 bases and the J gene lost 4 bases, with 17 bases spanning the gap. From germline, CDR1 is ENHRY and CDR2 SYGVKD. This CDR3 comprises 13 residues. The CDR3 coding sequence is TGTGCCACCCATGGGGGCAGCCTTTACGAGCAGTACTTC. Amino acid sequence: CATHGGSLYEQYF.

V gene TRBV9 combines with J gene TRBJ1-2; perhaps TRBD1 as D (6 bases). V was clipped by 0 bases and J by 3 bases, with 12 bases between them. The CDR3 has 15 residues. From germline, CDR1 is SGDLS and CDR2 YYNGEE. The CDR3 here is CASSVDGTPDYGYTF. CDR3 nucleotides: TGTGCCAGCAGCGTAGACGGGACACCTGACTATGGCTACACCTTC.

The chain couples TRBV6-5 to TRBJ1-3; maybe TRBD1 (5 bases). V lost 6 bases, J lost 5 bases, and 11 bases lay in between. Germline V lookup: CDR1 MNHEY, CDR2 SVGAGI. The CDR3 totals 13 residues. The CDR3 reads CASSGGRRNTIYF. DNA of the CDR3: TGTGCCAGCAGCGGGGGGAGACGAAACACCATATATTTT.

This clone was picked up a small number of times. The chain joins TRBV6-1 to TRBJ1-1; TRBD1 is a possible D gene (5 bases). The CDR3 runs to 12 residues. In germline, CDR1 is MNHNS, CDR2 SASEGT. The germline V and J ends were trimmed by 5 bases and 10 bases, with 14 bases remaining between them. The CDR3 DNA reads as TGTGCCAGCAGTTTGGTGGGGCTCAGAGCTTTCTTT. Protein product: CASSLVGLRAFF.